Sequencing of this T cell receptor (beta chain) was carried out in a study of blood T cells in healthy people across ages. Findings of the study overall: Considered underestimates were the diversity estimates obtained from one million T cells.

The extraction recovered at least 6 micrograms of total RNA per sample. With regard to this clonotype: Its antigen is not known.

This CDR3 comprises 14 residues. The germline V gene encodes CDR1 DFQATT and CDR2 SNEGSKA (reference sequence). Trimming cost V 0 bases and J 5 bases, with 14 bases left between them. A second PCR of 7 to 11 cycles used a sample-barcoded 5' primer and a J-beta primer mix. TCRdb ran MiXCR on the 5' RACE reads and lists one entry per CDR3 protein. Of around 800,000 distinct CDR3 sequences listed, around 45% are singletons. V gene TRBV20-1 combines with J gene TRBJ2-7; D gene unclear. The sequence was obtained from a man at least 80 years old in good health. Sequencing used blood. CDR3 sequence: CSARDFRAIHEQYF. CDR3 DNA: TGCAGTGCTAGAGATTTTAGGGCAATCCACGAGCAGTACTTC.